The 19 T cell receptor beta chains below all came from one sample that was sequenced in a study of graft-versus-host responses after intestinal transplantation. No antigen has been assigned to these receptors. Generated by immunoSEQ multiplex PCR, the TCRdb table keeps only in-frame clones and is missing some. The sample shows roughly 100,000 clones, 80% to 95% of them seen only once. The source material was unstimulated CD8+ T cells sorted from spleen or lymph node cells, sampled before intestinal transplant. Receptors originate from a human donor who received an intestinal transplant.

The rearrangement links TRBV25-1 to TRBJ1-1; possible D gene TRBD1, 6 bases. Germline V gene sequence: CDR1 MGHDK, CDR2 SYGVNS. CDR3 length: 14 residues. With 9 bases removed from V and 1 base from J, the gap between germline ends came to 15 bases. The CDR3 loop reads CASQRKGGNTEAFF. The DNA of the CDR3 is TGTGCCAGTCAGAGAAAGGGGGGGAACACTGAAGCTTTCTTT.

This chain joins TRBV14 and TRBJ2-3, with D possibly TRBD1 on 6 matching bases. The CDR3 extends over 15 amino acids. Per the germline V gene, CDR1 is SGHDN and CDR2 is FVKESK. The ends were cut back, 1 base at V and 3 bases at J, with 11 bases in the middle. The CDR3 region has the DNA TGTGCCAGCAGCCAAGGGTGGGGGACAACAGATACGCAGTATTTT. Translated, it gives CASSQGWGTTDTQYF.

The chain links TRBV19 to TRBJ1-1; D remains unclear. The CDR3 has 15 amino acids. V was shortened by 3 bases and J by 10 bases, with 21 bases between the two germline ends. Germline V gives CDR1 LNHDA, CDR2 SQIVND (reference sequence). The CDR3 spells CASSIPQTGSIVAFF. Written as DNA, the CDR3 is TGTGCCAGTAGTATCCCCCAAACCGGGAGTATTGTAGCTTTCTTT.

This chain links TRBV27 with TRBJ2-3; 7 positions agree with TRBD2. The CDR3 consists of 16 residues. Per the germline V gene, CDR1 is MNHEY and CDR2 is SMNVEV (reference sequence). The V and J ends lost 0 bases and 2 bases, in that order; junction bases with no gene match: 5. The CDR3 DNA reads TGTGCCAGCAGTTTATCGGCCCGGGGGGTCACAGATACGCAGTATTTT. The encoded protein is CASSLSARGVTDTQYF.

The chain joins TRBV7-9 to TRBJ2-5, with D tentatively TRBD1 (6 bases). Judging by the DNA end, TRBJ2-7 fits better; the J call may be wrong. There are 16 residues in the CDR3. Germline V gene data show CDR1 as SEHNR and CDR2 as FQNEAQ (reference sequence). CDR3 sequence reads: CASSPTGTPSFYEQYF. The CDR3 region has the DNA TGTGCCAGCAGTCCTACCGGGACACCTTCCTTCTACGAGCAGTACTTC.

J is TRBJ2-1 and V is TRBV10-1; D is tentatively TRBD1 or TRBD2 (5 bases each). V was clipped by 1 base and J by 5 bases, with 6 bases between them. Looked up from germline, CDR1 is WNHNN and CDR2 is SYGVQD (reference sequence). The CDR3 sequence is 13 residues long. In DNA form, the CDR3 reads TGCGCCAGCAGTGAGTGGGGGAACAATGAGCAGTTCTTC. The encoded protein is CASSEWGNNEQFF.

The chain joins TRBV4-2 to TRBJ1-6; D is ambiguous. V was cut by 1 base and J by 4 bases, with 14 bases left in between. The CDR3 runs 17 residues. Germline assignment: CDR1 LGHNA and CDR2 YNFKEQ. In nucleotides, the CDR3 is TGTGCCAGCAGCCAAGGAATTGGAGGGTCATATAATTCACCCCTCCACTTT. Encoded protein: CASSQGIGGSYNSPLHF.

The V call is TRBV9, the J call TRBJ2-2, with D tentatively TRBD1 (7 bases). There are 17 residues in the CDR3. Germline assignment: CDR1 SGDLS and CDR2 YYNGEE. The V end lost 0 bases, the J end lost 0 bases, and 12 bases lay between the germline ends. The CDR3 DNA is TGTGCCAGCAGCGTAGGCGGGACAGCCGCGAACACCGGGGAGCTGTTTTTT. It translates to CASSVGGTAANTGELFF.

The V gene is TRBV2, the J gene TRBJ2-1; maybe TRBD1 (5 bases). The CDR3 length is 12 residues. Germline CDR1 reads SNHLY; CDR2 reads FYNNEI. The V end lost 9 bases, the J end lost 8 bases, and 14 bases lay between the germline ends. The CDR3 region is CASLDIVYEQFF. The CDR3 DNA follows: TGTGCCAGTCTGGACATCGTCTATGAGCAGTTCTTC.

Only one count was recorded for this clone. The chain's CDR3 is CASSRTGPLSGNTIYF. CDR3 coding DNA: TGTGCCAGCAGCAGGACAGGGCCCCTCTCTGGAAACACCATATATTTT. The rearrangement uses TRBV2 and TRBJ1-3, with 8 bases fitting TRBD1. The CDR3 has 16 residues. V was clipped by 6 bases and J by 0 bases; unmatched bases: 7. CDR1 is SNHLY and CDR2 is FYNNEI in the germline V gene.

This chain connects TRBV7-9 to TRBJ2-1; 9 nucleotides line up with TRBD2. V shed 5 bases, J shed 5 bases, and the junction held 7 bases outside the gene matches. The CDR3 is 15 amino acids. Looked up from germline, CDR1 is SEHNR and CDR2 is FQNEAQ (reference sequence). In DNA, the CDR3 is TGTGCCAGCAGCAAAGCGGGGGGAAGCAACAATGAGCAGTTCTTC. Protein sequence: CASSKAGGSNNEQFF.

This clone was observed a single time. V is TRBV7-9 and J is TRBJ2-2; D gene ambiguous. The length of the CDR3 is 12 residues. Germline V CDR1 and CDR2: SEHNR, FQNEAQ (reference sequence). The CDR3 sequence is CAPGRATGELFF. The DNA of the CDR3 is TGTGCACCCGGACGGGCGACCGGGGAGCTGTTTTTT.

The CDR3 here is CASSLLPGEANEQFF. In DNA, the CDR3 is TGTGCCAGCAGCTTATTGCCGGGGGAGGCCAATGAGCAGTTCTTC. V usage is TRBV7-9 and J usage is TRBJ2-1, with D perhaps TRBD2 (6 bases). V lost 2 bases, J lost 6 bases, and 14 bases lay in between. The CDR3 sequence is 15 residues long. CDR1 is SEHNR, CDR2 FQNEAQ, per germline (reference sequence). Full variable domain (rest looked up from reference TRBV7-9 and TRBJ2-1): DTGVSQNPRHKITKRGQNVTFRCDPISEHNRLYWYRQTLGQGPEFLTYFQNEAQLEKSRLLSDRFSAERPKGSFSTLEIQRTEQGDSAMYLCASSLLPGEANEQFFGPGTRLTVL.

The chain recombines TRBV4-1 with TRBJ1-1; tentatively, D is TRBD1 (5 bases). V dropped 0 bases and J dropped 3 bases, with 17 bases sitting between them. In germline, CDR1 is MGHRA, CDR2 YSYEKL. CDR3 length: 17 residues. The CDR3 spells CASSQEGDWGRDTEAFF. CDR3 nucleotide sequence: TGCGCCAGCAGCCAAGAGGGAGACTGGGGCAGGGACACTGAAGCTTTCTTT.

In its sample, this clone was seen a few times. The chain carries TRBV12-5 and TRBJ1-4; D is unclear. Between the trimmed V and J ends, which lost 5 bases and 5 bases, there was a span of 6 bases. This CDR3 has 12 amino acids. The germline gives CDR1 LGHNT, CDR2 FRNRAP. In DNA form, the CDR3 reads TGTGCTAGTGGTCCCCGCAATGAAAAACTGTTTTTT. Residues: CASGPRNEKLFF.

V gene TRBV6-5 combines with J gene TRBJ1-2; 8 nucleotides line up with TRBD1. J gave up 8 bases and V 6 bases, and 14 bases lay outside the gene matches. CDR1 and CDR2 from the germline V gene are MNHEY and SVGAGI. There are 15 residues in the CDR3. The CDR3 sequence is CASRSGQGVLWGYTF. In nucleotides, the CDR3 is TGTGCCAGCAGAAGCGGACAGGGAGTACTATGGGGCTACACCTTC.

The gene calls are TRBV21-1 and TRBJ2-7. TRBV21-1 is a known pseudogene. The CDR3 is 14 amino acids. The CDR3 spells CASSRLDTRDEQYF. CDR3 sequence (DNA): TGTGCCAGCAGCAGACTTGACACCCGGGACGAGCAGTACTTC.

The chain uses TRBV5-1 and TRBJ2-1, with unresolved D. The CDR3 contains 17 residues. V lost 0 bases to trimming and J lost 1 base, with 14 bases between them. Germline assignment: CDR1 SGHRS and CDR2 YFSETQ. CDR3 protein: CASSLALSTVSYNEQFF. CDR3 coding DNA: TGCGCCAGCAGCTTGGCTCTTTCGACTGTGTCCTACAATGAGCAGTTCTTC.

The CDR3 reads CASSSSGADTQYF. CDR3 sequence (DNA): TGTGCCAGCAGTTCTAGCGGGGCGGATACGCAGTATTTT. The chain employs TRBV27 and TRBJ2-3; 9 bases align to TRBD2. V gave up 4 bases and J gave up 6 bases; unmatched junction bases: 2. This CDR3 contains 13 residues. Germline CDR1 is MNHEY and CDR2 is SMNVEV (reference sequence).